The present TCR beta chain was sequenced within a study of cytomegalovirus exposure and HLA in healthy donors (dated by TCRdb to 2015 to 2018). With respect to the entire study: In an earlier analysis of roughly 590 of the donors, 276 Gb of sequence data and 100 million or so unique TCR beta sequences from 150 million to 200 million T cells were reported. An early release covering about 600 HLA-typed donors comprised 250 to 350 gigabases of sequencing data and approximately 80 million unique TCR sequences. Among the roughly 390 genotyped donors, approximately 82% belonged to the genetic ancestry cluster associated with self-reported Caucasian donors. The study aimed to test whether signatures of past pathogen exposure could be identified by cataloging public T cell receptors. Using immunosequencing, the study profiled T cell repertoires from about 610 subjects and related those repertoires to cytomegalovirus serostatus. In addition to the first cohort of 666 subjects, a separate validation cohort of 120 different subjects was used. The study combined high-throughput TCR immunosequencing, statistical association of individual TCRs with disease status, and machine learning to predict cytomegalovirus infection status. In a later analysis, previously published TCR beta repertoires from hundreds of donors were re-analyzed and high-resolution HLA genotyping was added so that TCR occurrence patterns could be studied. Rather than drawing on any new phenotypic data, the later analysis identified candidate immune exposures from TCR beta sequences and the way those sequences occurred across donors. An earlier analysis of fewer than 700 of the donors applied high-throughput TCR beta sequencing to assess whether each TCR beta V gene segment acted as functional or pseudogenic. Donor age, sex, ethnicity and CMV serostatus were compiled alongside the repertoire data. In a later genetic analysis, genome-wide SNP genotypes for 398 of the 666 donors were used, and that subset was treated as a discovery cohort. All discovery cohort repertoires had been generated using a single sequencing platform. HLA typing included class I and class II loci at four-digit resolution. The number of donors typed differed by locus, with about 629-630 for A, B, C, DRB1 and DQB1, 522 for DQA1, over 600 for DPA1, and 472 for DPB1. A handful of DR-DQ haplotypes were handled as single units for association and clustering because linkage in the cohort was strong. Among under 450 genotyped donors of the cohort, an average of about 240,000 unique TCR beta nucleotide sequences were sequenced per donor, around 18% of them non-productive. Points the paper makes about the study in general: Broadly in line with IMGT annotations, most TCR beta V segments showed up in productive rearrangements about 87% or about 30% of the time in an earlier analysis of roughly 590 of the donors. V-gene and J-gene trimming of TCR beta chains was associated with a missense DCLRE1C variant in a later genetic analysis, and the association was replicated in an independent cohort. Compared with equally common non-associated chains, HLA-associated TCR beta chains in a later analysis were more clonally expanded and had lower generation probabilities. Because counts were too low, some 17 rarely observed V segments, including chromosome 9 orphons, were excluded from the earlier analysis of 587 of the donors. Compared with the roughly 600-donor mean, donors in an Asian-associated ancestry cluster had fewer N-insertions in productive TCRs, according to a later genetic analysis. When HLA alleles, especially DR and DQ, strongly co-occurred, attributing TCR associations to individual alleles was difficult. Because HLA typing was unavailable for some donors at each locus, only the typed subset was used in association tests. Linkage disequilibrium might explain the correlated functional status among segregating V segments, but an unknown experimental factor could not be ruled out. The authors suggested that the approach could potentially be extended to other disease states and immunological phenotypes. A later analysis found that most CMV-associated TCR beta chains appeared HLA-restricted, with HLA associations seemingly driven largely by CMV exposure. A group of highly shared sequence variants was considered likely to be a technical artifact of the sequencing pipeline. Presence/absence analyses assumed roughly uniform sequencing depth across donors, an assumption that may not hold. Most TCR sequences were observed very rarely across donors, whereas some public TCRs were present in many individuals. In both the original and validation cohorts, the classifier was reported to diagnose cytomegalovirus status with high specificity and sensitivity. In a later analysis, around 15,000 TCR beta sequences were associated with specific HLA alleles at a false discovery rate of 0.05. In a later analysis, the rate of TCR association differed among HLA loci, with DRB1 alleles having the most associated TCRs and HLA-C alleles having the fewest. In the study, around 150 TCR beta chains were listed as associated with cytomegalovirus. In this cohort, only TCR beta chains were sequenced, and detectable features were limited by the absence of alpha or paired-chain data. A further reported finding was that TCR beta sequences accurately predicted the HLA-A and HLA-B alleles for most subjects in the first cohort. The 87-base-pair reads could not distinguish some IMGT-functional V segments, including TRBV6-2 and TRBV6-3, so those segments were excluded. A later analysis reported that several top co-occurrence clusters appeared linked to parvovirus B19, influenza, CMV and Epstein-Barr virus. In vitro tests confirmed that a few of the cytomegalovirus-associated TCR beta chains recognize cytomegalovirus antigens. The only immune exposure information available for the cohort was CMV serostatus.

This clone was detected only a few times. The target of this receptor is not known. No much larger clone is present one base from it, and per-base qualities are unavailable. CDR1 is given as LGHNT and CDR2 as FRNRAP, both from the germline V gene. V and J are trimmed by 5 bases and 9 bases, and the gene matches miss 3 bases of the junction. The CDR3 covers 12 residues, taking in both the cysteine and the phenylalanine. The CDR3 DNA has 36 bases and is translated from base 1. The cohort comprised some 730 healthy bone marrow donors. At the time of sampling, all cohort members were nominally healthy, though unrecorded immune exposures were likely present. The donor was CMV seropositive and was included in the group of 250 to 350 seropositive cohort members. A peripheral blood sample was provided by each donor, and peripheral blood mononuclear cells were used for TCR beta sequencing. Genomic DNA was extracted from the blood cell samples with the Qiagen DNeasy Blood Extraction Kit.

Library method: the immunoSEQ multiplex PCR assay. For the multiplex PCR, a mixture combining 60 forward primers for TCR Vbeta segments and 13 reverse primers for TCR Jbeta segments was used. The CDR3 region of rearranged TCR beta genes was amplified from genomic DNA by a multiplex PCR assay. On the Illumina HiSeq System, the amplified TCR beta libraries were sequenced as 87-base-pair reads. Under the source paper's analysis protocol: Across the 500 to 700 repertoires, a later analysis counted 78 million or so unique TCR beta chains, around 10 million of which were shared by at least two donors. A nearest-neighbor algorithm error-corrected the raw reads and collapsed the reads into unique sequences, merging closely related sequences to remove PCR and sequencing errors. V, D and J gene segments were assigned by aligning CDR3 sequences to IMGT reference sequences. Each retained sequence needed at least a six-nucleotide match to both a V gene segment and a J gene segment. A rearrangement counted as productive if the CDR3 had no stop codons and remained in frame with V and J, and every other rearrangement counted as non-productive. CDR3 was defined according to IMGT convention as the region running from the second conserved V-encoded cysteine to the conserved J-encoded phenylalanine. The earlier analysis of about 640 of the donors excluded any sequence lacking an unambiguous match to a single V gene segment. An earlier analysis of roughly 590 of the donors called V segments functional above 56.7% productive rearrangements and segregating when the between-donor standard deviation exceeded 5%. A statistical classification framework was built for diagnosing cytomegalovirus status from the catalog of TCR beta chain sequences. A later analysis assigned V and J genes by comparing TCR nucleotide sequences with IMGT/GENE-DB human TR gene sequences. Using the TCRdist pipeline, a later analysis assigned CDR3 sequences along with most-parsimonious VDJ recombination scenarios. In a later analysis, each TCR beta chain was defined by its CDR3 amino acid sequence together with its V-gene family, and reads without a unique V-gene family were excluded. To address suspected cross-contamination and a sequencing artifact, a later analysis removed over 500 highly shared, low-generation-probability nucleotide sequences. In a later analysis, a clonal expansion index was calculated for each public chain from normalized within-repertoire ranks of inferred template counts. In a later analysis, generation probabilities were computed with a VDJ recombination model fitted to out-of-frame rearrangements, and the resulting probabilities were checked against IGoR. A later analysis scored TCR-TCR, TCR-HLA and TCR-CMV co-occurrence with hypergeometric tests, applying a repertoire-size bias correction to TCR pairs. In a later analysis, false discovery rates were estimated by permuting HLA or CMV assignments 20 times. A later analysis grouped co-occurring TCRs with DBSCAN, adding TCRdist sequence similarity when clustering within HLA-allele-positive subsets. Repertoires with fewer than 30,000 or more than 120,000 public chains, plus five repertoires with anomalous nucleotide sharing, were excluded from co-occurrence clustering. What TCRdb holds here is the immuneACCESS table cut down to in-frame rearrangements. Part of the clones is not present; checked against another copy, under half of the missing clones reflect an unresolved V gene, and the others are unexplained. That table supplies the V and J calls and clone size; D and trimming were determined from the DNA. The sample table records about 160,000 clones; around 60% of these occur just once. The top ten clonotypes cover roughly 6.8% of the sample.

The V gene is TRBV12-5 and the J gene is TRBJ1-3; TRBD1 agrees with 8 junctional bases. Sequencing was performed on PBMCs. This sequence was found in a woman aged 60-75 years in good health and CMV-seropositive. The CDR3 reads as follows: CASGVQGGTIYF. The sequenced DNA is TGTGCTAGTGGTGTACAGGGGGGCACCATATATTTT.